The clone carrying this T cell receptor (beta chain) showed up just a few times. Its cognate antigen is unknown. There were at least 6 micrograms of total RNA extracted from every sample. With a J-beta primer mix and a sample-barcoded 5' primer, a second PCR ran 7 to 11 cycles. No fewer than 3 million CDR3-containing paired-end reads came from each sample. TCRdb itself ran the 5' RACE reads through MiXCR, one entry per CDR3 protein. The sample includes about 1.6 million distinct CDR3 sequences, 34% of them seen just once. The CDR3 sequence is 15 residues long. The V end lost 6 bases, the J end lost 2 bases, and 13 bases lay between the germline ends. Germline lookup yields CDR1 MNHEY and CDR2 SMNVEV (reference sequence). This record comes from a study of blood T cells in healthy people across ages. Study conclusions and caveats: The CMV status of each donor remained undetermined, and this could have confounded shifts in expanded clonotypes.

The gene calls are TRBV27 and TRBJ2-2; D not certain. The clonotype originates from a woman in her 30s in good health. Sample: blood. The CDR3 nucleotides read TGTGCCAGCAGGCGAGGCGGATTCAACACCGGGGAGCTGTTTTTT. Translating gives CASRRGGFNTGELFF.